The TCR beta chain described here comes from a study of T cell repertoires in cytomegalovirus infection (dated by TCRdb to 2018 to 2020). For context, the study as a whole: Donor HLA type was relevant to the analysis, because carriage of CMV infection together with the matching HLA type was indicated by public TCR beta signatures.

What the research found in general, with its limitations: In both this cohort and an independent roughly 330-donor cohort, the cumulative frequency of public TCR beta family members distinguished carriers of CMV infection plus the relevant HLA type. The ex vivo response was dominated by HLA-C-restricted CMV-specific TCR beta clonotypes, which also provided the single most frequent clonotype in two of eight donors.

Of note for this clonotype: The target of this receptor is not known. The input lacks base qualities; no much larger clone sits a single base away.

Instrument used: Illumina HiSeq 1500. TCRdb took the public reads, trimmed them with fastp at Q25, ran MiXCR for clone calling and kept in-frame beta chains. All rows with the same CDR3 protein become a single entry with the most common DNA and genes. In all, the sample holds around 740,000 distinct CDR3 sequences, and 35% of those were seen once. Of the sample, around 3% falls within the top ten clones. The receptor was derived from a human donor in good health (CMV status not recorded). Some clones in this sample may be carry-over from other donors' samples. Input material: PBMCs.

The DNA sequence reads TGTGCCAGCAGTGAGGGAATGGTCTACACCTTC. This yields the protein CASSEGMVYTF. The sequence links TRBV2 to TRBJ1-2; no D gene can be assigned with confidence. V lost 3 bases and J lost 10 bases; the stretch between them is 9 bases long. CDR1 and CDR2 are read off the germline V gene as SNHLY and FYNNEI. The CDR3 goes from the cysteine to the phenylalanine over 11 residues. The kept DNA is CDR3 alone, 33 bases in frame from the first base. The variable domain in full, with residues beyond the CDR3 obtained from the reference TRBV2 and TRBJ1-2 genes, is EPEVTQTPSHQVTQMGQEVILRCVPISNHLYFYWYRQILGQKVEFLVSFYNNEISEKSEIFDDQFSVERPDGSNFTLKIRSTKLEDSAMYFCASSEGMVYTFGSGTRLTVV.